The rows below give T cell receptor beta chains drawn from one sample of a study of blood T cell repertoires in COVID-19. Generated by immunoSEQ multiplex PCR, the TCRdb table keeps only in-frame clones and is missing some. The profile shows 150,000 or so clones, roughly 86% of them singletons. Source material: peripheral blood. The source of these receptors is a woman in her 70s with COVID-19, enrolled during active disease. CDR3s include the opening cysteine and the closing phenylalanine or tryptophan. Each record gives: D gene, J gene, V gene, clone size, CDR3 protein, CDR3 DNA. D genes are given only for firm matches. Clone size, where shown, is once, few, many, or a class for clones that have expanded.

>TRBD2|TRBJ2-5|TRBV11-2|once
CASSLDRGGLETQYF
TGTGCCAGCAGCTTAGATCGGGGGGGGCTAGAGACCCAGTACTTC
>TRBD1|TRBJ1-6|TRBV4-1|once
CASSQRPRGDNSPLHF
TGCGCCAGCAGCCAACGCCCCAGGGGGGATAATTCACCCCTCCACTTT
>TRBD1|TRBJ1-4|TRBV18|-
CASSPQGAREKLFF
TGTGCCAGCTCACCACAGGGGGCAAGGGAAAAACTGTTTTTT
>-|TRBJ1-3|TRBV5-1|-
CASSLAGTGLGNTIYF
TGCGCCAGCAGCTTGGCCGGTACGGGACTTGGAAACACCATATATTTT
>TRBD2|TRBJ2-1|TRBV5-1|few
CASSPEGTSVEQFF
TGCGCCAGCAGCCCGGAAGGGACTAGCGTGGAGCAGTTCTTC
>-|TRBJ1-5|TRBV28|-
CASSPLNQPQHF
TGTGCCAGCAGTCCTTTAAATCAGCCCCAGCATTTT
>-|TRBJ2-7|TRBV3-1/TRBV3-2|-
CASSQWASPQLQYF
TGTGCCAGCAGCCAGTGGGCCTCACCCCAGCTGCAGTACTTC
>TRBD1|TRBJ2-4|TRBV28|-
CASGGTGTGTKNIQYF
TGTGCCAGCGGGGGCACCGGGACAGGGACCAAAAACATTCAGTACTTC
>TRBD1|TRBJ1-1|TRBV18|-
CASSPPRTGNTEAFF
TGTGCCAGCTCACCACCGAGGACAGGGAACACTGAAGCTTTCTTT
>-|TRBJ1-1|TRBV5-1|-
CASSFREDTEAFF
TGCGCCAGCAGCTTCAGGGAAGACACTGAAGCTTTCTTT
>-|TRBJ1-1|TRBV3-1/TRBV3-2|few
CASSQASGSWNTEAFF
TGTGCCAGCAGCCAAGCATCGGGGTCTTGGAACACTGAAGCTTTCTTT
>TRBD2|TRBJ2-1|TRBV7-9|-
CASSPWRGDSYNEQFF
TGTGCCAGCAGCCCTTGGCGGGGGGACTCCTACAATGAGCAGTTCTTC
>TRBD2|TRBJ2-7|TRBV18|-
CASSQNGGMNYEQYF
TGTGCCAGCTCACAAAACGGGGGGATGAACTACGAGCAGTACTTC
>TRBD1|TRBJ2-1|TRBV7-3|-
CASSLGQGNEQFF
TGTGCCAGCAGCTTAGGACAGGGCAATGAGCAGTTCTTC
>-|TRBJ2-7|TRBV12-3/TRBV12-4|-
CASSLSGEQYF
TGTGCCAGCAGTTTATCGGGCGAGCAGTACTTC
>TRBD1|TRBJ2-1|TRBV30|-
CAWGIIGDSEQFF
TGTGCCTGGGGTATCATTGGGGACAGTGAGCAGTTCTTC
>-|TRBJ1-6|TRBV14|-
CASSQDRVSSSPLHF
TGTGCCAGCAGCCAAGATCGGGTCAGCAGTTCACCCCTCCACTTT
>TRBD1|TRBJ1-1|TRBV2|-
CASTRDRDDEAFF
TGTGCCAGCACACGGGACAGGGATGATGAAGCTTTCTTT
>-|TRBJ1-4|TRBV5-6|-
CASSLWGVDEKLFF
TGTGCCAGCAGCTTATGGGGCGTGGATGAAAAACTGTTTTTT
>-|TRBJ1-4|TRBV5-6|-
CASSLITSNEKLFF
TGTGCCAGCAGCTTGATAACATCTAATGAAAAACTGTTTTTT
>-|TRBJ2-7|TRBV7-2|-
CASSSTTGFSSYEQYF
TGTGCCAGCAGCTCAACAACAGGGTTCAGCTCCTACGAGCAGTACTTC
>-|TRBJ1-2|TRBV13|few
CASSRQIYGYTF
TGTGCCAGCAGCCGACAGATCTATGGCTACACCTTC
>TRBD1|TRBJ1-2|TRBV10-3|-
CAISDPGQGNYGYTF
TGTGCCATCAGTGATCCCGGACAGGGTAACTATGGCTACACCTTC
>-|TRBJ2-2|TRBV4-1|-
CASSLPQGLNTGELFF
TGCGCCAGCAGTCTCCCTCAGGGGTTAAACACCGGGGAGCTGTTTTTT
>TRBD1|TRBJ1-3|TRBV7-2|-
CASSWDRGPGNTIYF
TGTGCCAGCAGCTGGGACAGGGGGCCTGGAAACACCATATATTTT
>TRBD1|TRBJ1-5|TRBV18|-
CASSPQGADQPQHF
TGTGCCAGCTCACCACAGGGGGCTGATCAGCCCCAGCATTTT
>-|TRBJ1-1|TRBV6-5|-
CASSFRDSEAFF
TGTGCCAGCAGTTTCAGGGATTCTGAAGCTTTCTTT
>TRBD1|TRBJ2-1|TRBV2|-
CASSRGIINEQFF
TGTGCCAGCAGCAGGGGGATTATAAATGAGCAGTTCTTC
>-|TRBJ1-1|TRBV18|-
CASSPVDVNTEAFF
TGTGCCAGCTCACCAGTAGATGTGAACACTGAAGCTTTCTTT
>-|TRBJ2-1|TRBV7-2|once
CASTPLGPGDNEQFF
TGTGCCAGCACCCCCCTCGGTCCGGGGGACAATGAGCAGTTCTTC
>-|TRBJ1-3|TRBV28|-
CASSLAGEGNTIYF
TGTGCCAGCAGTTTAGCCGGTGAGGGAAACACCATATATTTT
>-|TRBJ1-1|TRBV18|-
CASSPPLGTPNTEAFF
TGTGCCAGCTCACCACCTCTTGGGACACCGAACACTGAAGCTTTCTTT
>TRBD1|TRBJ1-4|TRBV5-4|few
CASSKDRPAQNEKLFF
TGTGCCAGCAGCAAGGACAGGCCTGCCCAAAATGAAAAACTGTTTTTT
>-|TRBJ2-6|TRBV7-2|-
CASSSRAGANVLTF
TGTGCCAGCAGCTCGAGGGCTGGGGCCAACGTCCTGACTTTC
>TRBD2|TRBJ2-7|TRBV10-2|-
CASRVVAGGSYEQYF
TGCGCCAGCAGGGTCGTAGCGGGCGGTTCCTACGAGCAGTACTTC
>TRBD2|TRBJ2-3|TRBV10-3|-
CAISGRRGGNTDTQYF
TGTGCCATCAGTGGACGTCGGGGGGGCAACACAGATACGCAGTATTTT
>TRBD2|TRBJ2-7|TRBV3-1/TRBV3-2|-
CASSHGGGPYEQYF
TGTGCCAGCAGCCATGGGGGAGGGCCCTACGAGCAGTACTTC
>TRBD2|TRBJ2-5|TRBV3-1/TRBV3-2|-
CASSLPRRAGQETQYF
TGTGCCAGCAGCCTACCCCGGCGAGCGGGGCAAGAGACCCAGTACTTC
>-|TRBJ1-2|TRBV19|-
CASMDSLGGYTF
TGTGCCAGCATGGACTCGCTTGGCGGCTACACCTTC
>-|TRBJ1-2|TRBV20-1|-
CSAAGGAGYTF
TGCAGTGCTGCCGGGGGGGCTGGCTACACCTTC
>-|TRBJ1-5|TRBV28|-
CASSTAGQMNQPQHF
TGTGCCAGCAGTACCGCCGGACAGATGAATCAGCCCCAGCATTTT
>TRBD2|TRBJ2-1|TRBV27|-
CASRGMAGGFSYNEQFF
TGTGCCAGCAGGGGGATGGCGGGGGGCTTTTCCTACAATGAGCAGTTCTTC
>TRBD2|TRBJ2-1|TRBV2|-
CASRRLAGGDRNEQFF
TGTGCCAGCAGACGACTAGCGGGGGGGGACCGCAATGAGCAGTTCTTC
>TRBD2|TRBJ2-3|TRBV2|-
CASSATGTSGANTQYF
TGTGCCAGCAGTGCAACCGGGACTAGCGGGGCTAATACGCAGTATTTT
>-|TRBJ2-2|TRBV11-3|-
CASSRSGTRNTGELFF
TGTGCCAGCAGCCGGTCCGGGACAAGAAACACCGGGGAGCTGTTTTTT
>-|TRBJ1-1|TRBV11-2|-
CASSLLPNSNTEAFF
TGTGCCAGCAGCTTACTACCGAACAGCAACACTGAAGCTTTCTTT
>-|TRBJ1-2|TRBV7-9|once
CASSLAPIGDYGYTF
TGTGCCAGCAGCTTAGCGCCAATCGGGGACTATGGCTACACCTTC
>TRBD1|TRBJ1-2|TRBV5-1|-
CASSWDRTYGYTF
TGCGCCAGCAGCTGGGACAGGACCTATGGCTACACCTTC
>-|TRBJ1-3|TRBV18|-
CASSLNPTVNSGNTIYF
TGTGCCAGCTCACTTAATCCGACAGTAAACTCTGGAAACACCATATATTTT
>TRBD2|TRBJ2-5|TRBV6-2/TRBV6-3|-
CASSKRAGMWETQYF
TGTGCCAGCAGTAAGAGAGCGGGGATGTGGGAGACCCAGTACTTC
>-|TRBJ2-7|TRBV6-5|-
CASSLASNGEQYF
TGTGCCAGCAGTCTAGCCTCGAATGGGGAGCAGTACTTC
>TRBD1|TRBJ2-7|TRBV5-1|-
CASRGDRGSYEQYF
TGCGCCAGCAGAGGGGACAGGGGGTCCTACGAGCAGTACTTC